Here is one TCR beta chain with its context. What antigen it recognizes has not been identified. Qualities for individual bases were not recorded, and no much larger clone is one base off. TCRbeta CDR3 regions were amplified from genomic DNA using the immunoSEQ Assay, a bias-controlled multiplex PCR. In the source study's methods: The number of nucleated cells in each sample was estimated by amplification of reference gene primers within the assay. To quantify the absolute abundance of each unique TCRbeta CDR3 rearrangement, sequence reads were collapsed and filtered. For each sample, productive Simpson clonality was calculated as the square root of Simpson's diversity index across productive rearrangements. This immuneACCESS table, as held by TCRdb, lists in-frame sequences with V and J called but not all clones. Of the missing ones, under half trace to an unresolved V gene in checked studies; the others have no known cause. That table gives V, J and clone size, and the DNA gave D and trimming. Recorded for this sample are 200,000 to 250,000 clones; approximately 83% of them occurred a single time. The ten most abundant clones make up less than 7.5% of the sample.

The data derive from a study of blood T cell repertoires in COVID-19 (dated by TCRdb to about 2020). In terms of the full investigation: The collaborator samples originated in the United States, Italy and Spain and spanned the acute and convalescent phases of COVID-19. The prospective study material was composed of cDNA or gDNA derived from T cells, B-cell-depleted T cells, or PBMCs. Subjects who had been exposed to COVID-19, were actively infected with it, or had recovered from it provided the deeply sampled blood TCRbeta repertoires that made up the dataset. The repertoires were released in a freely available public database meant as a resource for research on the immune response to SARS-CoV-2. Samples came from the ongoing ImmuneRACE study (first 160 participants) plus 1,254 subjects from 6 global collaborators. The sample metadata nearly always contained a de-identified subject ID, COVID-19 status, age in years and sex. Where available, HLA class I and class II types were obtained from metadata supplied by the sample provider rather than from assay-based typing.

The V and J ends are trimmed by 0 bases and 9 bases, leaving 9 bases between them. CDR1 is given as LNHDA and CDR2 as SQIVND, both from the germline V gene (reference sequence). The CDR3 starts with the cysteine, ends with the phenylalanine, and has 13 residues. The sequence is cut down to CDR3 DNA, 39 bases in frame from base 1. Broader findings and caveats from the paper: Clinical and demographic metadata were provided uncurated, with the amount varying by source and participant.

Collaborating institutions collected whole blood in K2EDTA tubes following their own protocols. For TCRbeta analysis, collaborators shipped samples as frozen whole blood, isolated PBMCs, or DNA extracted from either of those sample types. The rearrangement joined TRBV19 to TRBJ1-5, and the D gene may be TRBD1, 6 bases matching. The sequenced sample was peripheral blood. The source is a woman aged 45-60 years with acute or convalescent COVID-19. Here the CDR3 is given as CASSIEKGGPQHF. The nucleotide sequence reads TGTGCCAGTAGTATAGAGAAAGGGGGGCCCCAGCATTTT.